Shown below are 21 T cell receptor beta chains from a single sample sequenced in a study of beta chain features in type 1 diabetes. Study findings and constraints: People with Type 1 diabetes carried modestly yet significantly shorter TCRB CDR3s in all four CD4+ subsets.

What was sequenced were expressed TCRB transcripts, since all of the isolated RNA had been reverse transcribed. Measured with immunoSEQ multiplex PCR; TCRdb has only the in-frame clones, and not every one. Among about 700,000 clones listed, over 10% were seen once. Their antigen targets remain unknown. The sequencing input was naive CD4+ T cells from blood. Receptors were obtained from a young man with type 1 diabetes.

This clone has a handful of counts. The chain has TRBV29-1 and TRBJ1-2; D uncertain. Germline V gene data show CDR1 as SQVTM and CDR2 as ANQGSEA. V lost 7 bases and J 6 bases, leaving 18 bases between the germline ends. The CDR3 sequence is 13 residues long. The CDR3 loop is CSGDNSGGHGYTF. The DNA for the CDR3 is TGCAGCGGTGATAATTCGGGTGGGCATGGCTACACCTTC.

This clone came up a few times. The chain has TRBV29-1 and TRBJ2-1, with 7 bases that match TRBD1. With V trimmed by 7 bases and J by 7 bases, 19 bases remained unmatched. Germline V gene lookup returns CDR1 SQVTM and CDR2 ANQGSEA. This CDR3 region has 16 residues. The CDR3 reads CSALPRTGVGANEQFF. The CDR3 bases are TGCAGCGCCCTGCCCCGAACAGGGGTAGGAGCGAATGAGCAGTTCTTC.

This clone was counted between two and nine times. CDR3 in DNA: TGTGCCAGCAGCGTCGCGGGGGAGCTCATTCAGTACTTC. It translates to CASSVAGELIQYF. The chain has TRBV11-2 and TRBJ2-4; 7 bases line up with TRBD2. Germline assignment: CDR1 SGHAT and CDR2 FQNNGV. The junction had 7 bases not matched to a gene; V was cut back by 5 bases and J by 9 bases. This CDR3 is 13 amino acids long.

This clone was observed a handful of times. CDR3 sequence reads: CASSQEQGNTGELFF. CDR3 DNA sequence: TGCGCCAGCAGCCAAGAACAGGGGAACACCGGGGAGCTGTTTTTT. J is TRBJ2-2 and V is TRBV4-1, with D possibly TRBD1 on 6 matching bases. CDR3 length: 15 amino acids. Trimming stripped 0 bases from V and 1 base from J, with 6 bases between. The V gene's germline CDR1 is MGHRA and CDR2 YSYEKL.

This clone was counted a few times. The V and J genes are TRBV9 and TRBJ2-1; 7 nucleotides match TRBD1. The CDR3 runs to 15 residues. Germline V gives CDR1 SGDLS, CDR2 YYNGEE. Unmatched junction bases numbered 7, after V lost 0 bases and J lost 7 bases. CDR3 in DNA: TGTGCCAGCAGCGTAGGACAGGGTATCTCGAATGAGCAGTTCTTC. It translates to CASSVGQGISNEQFF.

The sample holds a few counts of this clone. The CDR3 region has the DNA TGTGCCAGCACCGGACGAGGGGCCAACACTGAAGCTTTCTTT. Protein sequence: CASTGRGANTEAFF. The V gene is TRBV25-1, the J gene TRBJ1-1, with D perhaps matching TRBD1 (5 bases). The CDR3 covers 14 residues. CDR1 is MGHDK, CDR2 SYGVNS, per germline. With 7 bases removed from V and 2 bases from J, the gap between germline ends came to 14 bases.

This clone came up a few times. This chain's CDR3 is CASSPPSGQTYEQYF. CDR3 in DNA: TGTGCCAGCTCACCACCATCAGGACAAACCTACGAGCAGTACTTC. The rearrangement links TRBV18 to TRBJ2-7, with a tentative D call TRBD1 (5 bases). V lost 0 bases and J lost 2, with 11 bases in between. Germline lookup yields CDR1 KGHSH and CDR2 LQKENI. The CDR3 loop spans 15 amino acids.

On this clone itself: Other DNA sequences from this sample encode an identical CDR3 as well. CDR3 region: CAWSPKNYGYTF. CDR3 coding DNA: TGTGCCTGGAGTCCTAAAAACTATGGCTACACCTTC. V usage is TRBV30 and J usage is TRBJ1-2; D not certain. Germline-derived CDR1 and CDR2 are GTSNPN and SVGIG (reference sequence). Trimming pared 2 bases from V and 2 bases from J, leaving 6 bases between. CDR3 size: 12 residues.

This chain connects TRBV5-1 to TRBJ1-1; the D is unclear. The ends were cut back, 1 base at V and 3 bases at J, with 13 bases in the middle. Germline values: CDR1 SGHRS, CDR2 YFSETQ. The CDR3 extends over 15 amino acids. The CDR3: CASSLKGDRDTEAFF. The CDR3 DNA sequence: TGCGCCAGCAGCTTGAAGGGCGATCGGGACACTGAAGCTTTCTTT.

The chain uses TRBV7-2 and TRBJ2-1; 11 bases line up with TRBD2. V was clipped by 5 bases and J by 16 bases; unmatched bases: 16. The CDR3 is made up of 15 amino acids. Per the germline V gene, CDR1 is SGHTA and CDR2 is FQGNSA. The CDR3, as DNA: TGTGCCAGCAGCCCAGATTCTAGCGGGGGGCTCTTTTTCTTCTTC. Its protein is CASSPDSSGGLFFFF.

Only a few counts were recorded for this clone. The CDR3 DNA is TGTGCTAGTGGTTTGGTACCCTCATCCGAGCAGTACTTC. This gives the protein CASGLVPSSEQYF. This chain joins TRBV12-5 and TRBJ2-7; D unclear. The CDR3 spans 13 residues. Germline V gene sequence: CDR1 LGHNT, CDR2 FRNRAP. V was pared by 0 bases and J by 6 bases, with 9 bases between. The variable domain in full, completed from reference TRBV12-5 and TRBJ2-7, reads DARVTQTPRHKVTEMGQEVTMRCQPILGHNTVFWYRQTMMQGLELLAYFRNRAPLDDSGMPKDRFSAEMPDATLATLKIQPSEPRDSAVYFCASGLVPSSEQYFGPGTRLTVT.

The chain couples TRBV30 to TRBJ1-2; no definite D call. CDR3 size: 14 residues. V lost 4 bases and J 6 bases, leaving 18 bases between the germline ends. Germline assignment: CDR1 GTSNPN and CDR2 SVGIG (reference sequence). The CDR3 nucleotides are TGTGCCTGGAATAACTACGGCGGAATCAATGGCTACACCTTC. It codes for CAWNNYGGINGYTF.

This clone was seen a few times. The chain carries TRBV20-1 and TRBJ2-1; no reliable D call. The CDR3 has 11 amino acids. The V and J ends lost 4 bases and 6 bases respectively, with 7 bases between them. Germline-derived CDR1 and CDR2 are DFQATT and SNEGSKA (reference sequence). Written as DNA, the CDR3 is TGCAGTGCTAAGACCGGCAATGAGCAGTTCTTC. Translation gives CSAKTGNEQFF.

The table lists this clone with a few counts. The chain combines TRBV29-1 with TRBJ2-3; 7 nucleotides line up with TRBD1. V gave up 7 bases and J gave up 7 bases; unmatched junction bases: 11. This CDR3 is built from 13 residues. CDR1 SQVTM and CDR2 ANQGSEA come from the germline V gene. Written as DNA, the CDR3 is TGCAGCGCCGGACAGGCCTTGATATATACGCAGTATTTT. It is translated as CSAGQALIYTQYF.

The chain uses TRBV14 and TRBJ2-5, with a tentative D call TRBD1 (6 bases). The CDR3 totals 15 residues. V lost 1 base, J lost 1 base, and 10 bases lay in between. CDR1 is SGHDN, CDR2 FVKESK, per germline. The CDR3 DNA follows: TGTGCCAGCAGCCAAGTGATCAGGGGCCAAGAGACCCAGTACTTC. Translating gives CASSQVIRGQETQYF.

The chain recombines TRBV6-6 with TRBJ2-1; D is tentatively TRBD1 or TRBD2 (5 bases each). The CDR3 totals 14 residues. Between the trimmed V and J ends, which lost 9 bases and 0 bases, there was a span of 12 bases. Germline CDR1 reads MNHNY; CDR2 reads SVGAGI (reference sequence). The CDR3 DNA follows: TGTGCCAGTACGGGACCCACCTCCTACAATGAGCAGTTCTTC. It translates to CASTGPTSYNEQFF.

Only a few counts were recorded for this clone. Here the CDR3 DNA reads TGTGCCAGCAGCCCCCGACTAGCGGAGGCCTACGAGCAGTACTTC. Protein product: CASSPRLAEAYEQYF. The gene calls are TRBV7-9 and TRBJ2-7, with 9 bases that match TRBD2. The CDR3 has 15 residues. Germline V gene sequence: CDR1 SEHNR, CDR2 FQNEAQ (reference sequence). With V trimmed by 5 bases and J by 2 bases, 7 bases remained unmatched.

CDR3 loop: CASSLASGGHNEQFF. DNA of the CDR3: TGTGCCAGCAGCTTAGCTAGCGGGGGTCACAATGAGCAGTTCTTC. The V and J genes are TRBV7-9 and TRBJ2-1, with 9 bases identical to TRBD2. Germline V CDR1 and CDR2: SEHNR, FQNEAQ (reference sequence). The trim removed 0 bases at V and 5 bases at J, leaving 2 bases unmatched. There are 15 residues in the CDR3.

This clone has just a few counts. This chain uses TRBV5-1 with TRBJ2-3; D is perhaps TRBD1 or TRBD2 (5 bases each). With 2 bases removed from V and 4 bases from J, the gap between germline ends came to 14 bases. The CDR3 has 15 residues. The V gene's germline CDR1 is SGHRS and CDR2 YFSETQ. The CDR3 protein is CASSFEGRRADTQYF. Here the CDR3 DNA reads TGCGCCAGCAGCTTCGAGGGACGGCGCGCAGATACGCAGTATTTT. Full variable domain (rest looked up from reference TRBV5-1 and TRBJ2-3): KAGVTQTPRYLIKTRGQQVTLSCSPISGHRSVSWYQQTPGQGLQFLFEYFSETQRNKGNFPGRFSGRQFSNSRSEMNVSTLELGDSALYLCASSFEGRRADTQYFGPGTRLTVL.

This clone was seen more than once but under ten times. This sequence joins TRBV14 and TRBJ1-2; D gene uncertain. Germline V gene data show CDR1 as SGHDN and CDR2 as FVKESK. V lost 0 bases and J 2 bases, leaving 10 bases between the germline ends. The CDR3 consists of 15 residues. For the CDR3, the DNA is TGTGCCAGCAGCCAAGAAGGCGGGGAAAACTATGGCTACACCTTC. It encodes CASSQEGGENYGYTF.

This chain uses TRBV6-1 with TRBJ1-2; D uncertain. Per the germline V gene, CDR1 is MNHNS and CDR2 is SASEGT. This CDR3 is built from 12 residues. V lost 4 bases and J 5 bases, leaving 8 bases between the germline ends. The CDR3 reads CASSGDLYGYTF. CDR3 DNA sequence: TGTGCCAGCAGTGGGGATCTTTATGGCTACACCTTC.